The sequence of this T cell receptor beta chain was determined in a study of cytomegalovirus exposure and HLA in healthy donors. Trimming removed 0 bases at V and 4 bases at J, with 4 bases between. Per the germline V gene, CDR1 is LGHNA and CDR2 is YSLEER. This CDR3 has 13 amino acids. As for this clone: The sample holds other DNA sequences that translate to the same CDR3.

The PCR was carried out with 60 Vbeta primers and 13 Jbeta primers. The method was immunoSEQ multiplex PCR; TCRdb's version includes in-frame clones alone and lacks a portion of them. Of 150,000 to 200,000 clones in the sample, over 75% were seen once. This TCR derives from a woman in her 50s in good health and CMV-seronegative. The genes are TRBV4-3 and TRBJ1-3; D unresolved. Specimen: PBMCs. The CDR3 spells CASSQDRGNTIYF. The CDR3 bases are TGCGCCAGCAGCCAAGACAGGGGAAACACCATATATTTT.